The clone carrying this T cell receptor (beta chain) turned up a few times. The antigen remains unidentified. This sample is drawn from a study of T cell repertoires in cytomegalovirus infection. One entry per CDR3 protein, called by TCRdb with MiXCR from the reads. The repertoire holds some 560,000 distinct CDR3 sequences, 40% seen once, with about 46% in the top ten. The CDR3 is made up of 13 amino acids. Trimming pared 0 bases from V and 8 bases from J, leaving 10 bases between. Per the germline V gene, CDR1 is MNHNS and CDR2 is SASEGT. The sequenced sample was cultured PBMCs, obtained from culture after CMV antigen stimulation. The chain links TRBV6-1 to TRBJ1-2, with D hard to call. The receptor comes from a human donor in good health (CMV status not recorded). Some clones in this sample may be carry-over from other donors' samples. The CDR3 is CASSEATLGGYTF. DNA for the CDR3: TGTGCCAGCAGTGAAGCGACGCTAGGGGGCTACACCTTC.